What follows are 22 T cell receptor beta chains derived from one specimen sequenced in a study of blood T cell repertoires in COVID-19. The table came from immunoSEQ multiplex PCR; TCRdb's copy has only in-frame clones and leaves some out. This repertoire shows approximately 170,000 clones, about 80% found once; its top ten account for approximately 12%. Sequencing was carried out using peripheral blood. The receptors here all came from a man aged 65 to 79 who had recovered from COVID-19.

Only one count was recorded for this clone. The CDR3 loop reads CASSGSVEQFF. CDR3 DNA sequence: TGTGCCAGCAGCGGTAGCGTCGAGCAGTTCTTC. The chain has TRBV5-8 and TRBJ2-1, with D possibly being TRBD2 (5 bases). CDR3 size: 11 residues. Trimming cost V 4 bases and J 10 bases, with 9 bases left between them. CDR1 and CDR2 (germline): SGHTS, YDEGEE. Together with reference TRBV5-8 and TRBJ2-1, the CDR3 gives the full variable domain: EAGVTQSPTHLIKTRGQQATLRCSPISGHTSVYWYQQALGLGLQFLLWYDEGEERNRGNFPPRFSGRQFPNYSSELNVNALELEDSALYLCASSGSVEQFFGPGTRLTVL.

There are a few counts of this clone. The CDR3 reads CASSFPGLAGDEQYF. In nucleotides, the CDR3 is TGTGCCAGCAGCTTCCCGGGACTAGCGGGAGACGAGCAGTACTTC. The chain links TRBV3-1 (or the pseudogene TRBV3-2) to TRBJ2-7, with 14 bases identical to TRBD2. Germline CDR1 reads LGHDT; CDR2 reads YNNKEL (reference sequence). This CDR3 is built from 15 residues. Trimming took 5 bases from V and 5 from J; bases not matched to a gene: 5.

This chain joins TRBV5-6 and TRBJ1-5; weak D call: TRBD1 (5 bases). The CDR3 contains 15 residues. Per germline, CDR1 SGHDT and CDR2 YYEEEE. V was trimmed by 7 bases and J by 3 bases, leaving 17 bases between them. CDR3 DNA sequence: TGTGCCAGCGAGGAAATAGGACAAGTCAATCAGCCCCAGCATTTT. Translation: CASEEIGQVNQPQHF. Combining the CDR3 with reference TRBV5-6 and TRBJ1-5 gives the whole variable domain DAGVTQSPTHLIKTRGQQVTLRCSPKSGHDTVSWYQQALGQGPQFIFQYYEEEERQRGNFPDRFSGHQFPNYSSELNVNALLLGDSALYLCASEEIGQVNQPQHFGDGTRLSIL.

This chain links TRBV6-5 with TRBJ2-4; TRBD2 is a possible D gene (7 bases). Looked up from germline, CDR1 is MNHEY and CDR2 is SVGAGI. Trimming pared 7 bases from V and 8 bases from J, leaving 18 bases between. This CDR3 has 14 residues. CDR3 sequence reads: CASNLGGGGDIQYF. The CDR3 DNA reads TGTGCCAGCAACCTCGGAGGGGGAGGGGACATTCAGTACTTC.

The chain is built from TRBV24-1 and TRBJ2-5; 7 bases map to TRBD2. The V gene end was trimmed by 5 bases and the J gene end by 2 bases; junction bases not matched to a gene: 10. CDR3 length: 16 amino acids. CDR1 and CDR2 from the germline V gene are KGHDR and SFDVKD. CDR3 nucleotide sequence: TGTGCCACCAGTGTCCCTGGGGGGGGGAGACAAGAGACCCAGTACTTC. Encoded protein: CATSVPGGGRQETQYF.

DNA for the CDR3: TGCGCCAGCAGCCAATGGAGGGATCAGCCCCAGCATTTT. It is translated as CASSQWRDQPQHF. This rearrangement joins TRBV4-1 to TRBJ1-5; no reliable D call. Looked up from germline, CDR1 is MGHRA and CDR2 is YSYEKL. This CDR3 spans 13 amino acids. Trimming removed 2 bases from V and 5 bases from J, with 7 bases in between.

This chain joins TRBV30 and TRBJ2-1; 10 nucleotides align to TRBD2. V gave up 3 bases and J gave up 9 bases; unmatched junction bases: 8. The CDR3 extends over 14 amino acids. CDR1 GTSNPN and CDR2 SVGIG come from the germline V gene (reference sequence). The CDR3 nucleotides read TGTGCCTGGAGACTAGCGGGGTCTCGATTTGAGCAGTTCTTC. It specifies CAWRLAGSRFEQFF.

This chain uses TRBV7-9 with TRBJ2-1; the match to TRBD2 covers 7 bases. This CDR3 is built from 17 residues. The germline CDR1 and CDR2 sequences are SEHNR and FQNEAQ (reference sequence). V lost 7 bases and J lost 9; bases outside the gene matches: 21. The CDR3 bases are TGTGCCAGCATCCCCCGAAGGGCGGGAGTAGATCATATTGAGCAGTTCTTC. This gives the protein CASIPRRAGVDHIEQFF.

The V and J genes are TRBV6-5 and TRBJ1-1, with D tentatively TRBD1 (6 bases). Trimming shortened V by 8 bases and J by 11 bases, and 21 bases separated the two germline ends. Germline CDR1 and CDR2: MNHEY and SVGAGI. This CDR3 comprises 13 residues. The CDR3 DNA is TGTGCCAGCCGATCAGGGGCCCCCAGTGGGGCTTTCTTT. Translation: CASRSGAPSGAFF.

The rearrangement joins TRBV9 to TRBJ2-1, with TRBD1 identical over 7 bases. Germline V gene sequence: CDR1 SGDLS, CDR2 YYNGEE. There are 17 residues in the CDR3. V trimming: 0 bases; J trimming: 4 bases; junction bases outside the gene matches: 10. The CDR3 region has the DNA TGTGCCAGCAGCGTAGAGGGGCAGGGCAGGGGGTACAATGAGCAGTTCTTC. It encodes CASSVEGQGRGYNEQFF.

The chain couples TRBV18 to TRBJ1-1; 9 nucleotides agree with TRBD1. The J segment lost 6 bases and the V segment lost 3 bases, leaving 2 bases of the junction unmatched. This CDR3 spans 13 amino acids. The germline gives CDR1 KGHSH, CDR2 LQKENI. The CDR3 DNA reads TGTGCCAGCTCACCGGACAGGGGTGCTGAAGCTTTCTTT. Its translation is CASSPDRGAEAFF. Complete variable domain (other parts from reference TRBV18 and TRBJ1-1): NAGVMQNPRHLVRRRGQEARLRCSPMKGHSHVYWYRQLPEEGLKFMVYLQKENIIDESGMPKERFSAEFPKEGPSILRIQQVVRGDSAAYFCASSPDRGAEAFFGQGTRLTVV.

This chain uses TRBV11-2 with TRBJ1-1; TRBD1 aligns across 7 bases. This CDR3 contains 14 residues. The germline CDR1 and CDR2 sequences are SGHAT and FQNNGV. J gave up 5 bases and V 1 base, and 4 bases lay outside the gene matches. CDR3 nucleotides: TGTGCCAGCAGCTTAGTAGAGGGGGCGACTGAAGCTTTCTTT. Protein: CASSLVEGATEAFF.

This clone came up a few times. V usage is TRBV29-1 and J usage is TRBJ1-1; a possible D gene is TRBD1 (5 bases). CDR3 length: 14 residues. The V gene lost 2 bases and the J gene lost 1 base, with 11 bases spanning the gap. In germline, CDR1 is SQVTM, CDR2 ANQGSEA. CDR3 residues: CSVEQGGRNTEAFF. The CDR3 region has the DNA TGCAGCGTTGAACAGGGCGGCCGGAACACTGAAGCTTTCTTT.

V gene TRBV28 combines with J gene TRBJ1-2, with unresolved D. CDR3 length: 14 amino acids. The germline V gene has CDR1 MDHEN and CDR2 SYDVKM. Trimming cost V 6 bases and J 6 bases, with 17 bases left between them. The CDR3 spells CASRRHLRADGYTF. CDR3 DNA: TGTGCCAGCAGGCGACACCTTCGAGCAGATGGCTACACCTTC.

Comments on this clone: Relative to the germline gene, one junction end is altered; a read error may explain this. The chain is built from TRBV3-1 (or the pseudogene TRBV3-2) and TRBJ2-1; D not resolved. The CDR3 is made up of 17 amino acids. The V gene's germline CDR1 is LGHDT and CDR2 YNNKEL (reference sequence). The CDR3 loop is CASSPPPAESSHNEQFF. CDR3 sequence (DNA): TGTGCCAGCAGCCCCCCTCCGGCGGAGTCCTCCCACAATGAGCAGTTCTTC.

The chain employs TRBV4-1 and TRBJ2-7, with D unresolved. The CDR3 has 14 residues. Deletions cut 4 bases from V and 6 bases from J, with 16 bases between. Germline CDR1 and CDR2: MGHRA and YSYEKL. The CDR3 DNA follows: TGCGCCAGCAGCCCACAACTTCGACTCCTCGAGCAGTACTTC. Amino acids: CASSPQLRLLEQYF.

In this sample, this clone turned up a few times. The V call is TRBV18, the J call TRBJ2-1; D gene uncertain. Germline assignment: CDR1 KGHSH and CDR2 LQKENI. Deletions cut 4 bases from V and 6 bases from J, with 13 bases between. This CDR3 region has 14 residues. The CDR3 DNA is TGTGCCAGCTCACTAAGCTCTCGTTCCAATGAGCAGTTCTTC. Translated: CASSLSSRSNEQFF. The full variable domain, completed using reference TRBV18 and TRBJ2-1, is NAGVMQNPRHLVRRRGQEARLRCSPMKGHSHVYWYRQLPEEGLKFMVYLQKENIIDESGMPKERFSAEFPKEGPSILRIQQVVRGDSAAYFCASSLSSRSNEQFFGPGTRLTVL.

As DNA, the CDR3 is TGTGCCAGCAGCTTGGTACGAGGACAGGCGGGAATGGGCGGGGAGCTGTTTTTT. Translating gives CASSLVRGQAGMGGELFF. V is TRBV5-4 and J is TRBJ2-2; D is perhaps TRBD1 (7 bases). Germline V gives CDR1 SGHNT, CDR2 YYREEE (reference sequence). The CDR3 spans 18 residues. The V and J ends lost 0 bases and 7 bases respectively, with 22 bases between them. Based on the CDR3 plus reference TRBV5-4 and TRBJ2-2, the full variable domain is ETGVTQSPTHLIKTRGQQVTLRCSSQSGHNTVSWYQQALGQGPQFIFQYYREEENGRGNFPPRFSGLQFPNYSSELNVNALELDDSALYLCASSLVRGQAGMGGELFFGEGSRLTVL.

The chain couples TRBV27 to TRBJ1-3; the match to TRBD1 covers 7 bases. The germline V gene has CDR1 MNHEY and CDR2 SMNVEV (reference sequence). CDR3 length: 13 residues. The V segment lost 6 bases and the J segment 2 bases; nucleotides outside the gene matches: 1. The CDR3 DNA reads TGTGCCAGCAGAGGGGGCCCTGGAAACACCATATATTTT. It yields the protein CASRGGPGNTIYF.

In DNA, the CDR3 is TGTGCCAGCAAGGCGGGAGTGCCCACAGATACGCAGTATTTT. It yields the protein CASKAGVPTDTQYF. The chain uses TRBV2 and TRBJ2-3, with TRBD2 identical over 7 bases. The germline V gene has CDR1 SNHLY and CDR2 FYNNEI. This CDR3 is 14 amino acids long. The junction had 6 bases not matched to a gene; V was cut back by 7 bases and J by 2 bases. Together with reference TRBV2 and TRBJ2-3, the CDR3 gives the full variable domain: EPEVTQTPSHQVTQMGQEVILRCVPISNHLYFYWYRQILGQKVEFLVSFYNNEISEKSEIFDDQFSVERPDGSNFTLKIRSTKLEDSAMYFCASKAGVPTDTQYFGPGTRLTVL.

J is TRBJ1-2 and V is TRBV5-4; 8 bases align to TRBD1. Germline values: CDR1 SGHNT, CDR2 YYREEE (reference sequence). This CDR3 comprises 14 residues. The V and J ends lost 0 bases and 7 bases, in that order; junction bases with no gene match: 5. The CDR3 here is CASSLGQGNRGYTF. CDR3 sequence (DNA): TGTGCCAGCAGCTTGGGACAGGGGAATCGTGGCTACACCTTC.

This clone was seen a few times. The V gene is TRBV29-1, the J gene TRBJ1-2; D remains ambiguous. Per the germline V gene, CDR1 is SQVTM and CDR2 is ANQGSEA. This CDR3 contains 12 residues. The V end was cut by 1 base, the J end by 4 bases, with 7 bases between. The CDR3 DNA follows: TGCAGCGTTGAAGCGGGATCCTATGGCTACACCTTC. Its protein is CSVEAGSYGYTF.